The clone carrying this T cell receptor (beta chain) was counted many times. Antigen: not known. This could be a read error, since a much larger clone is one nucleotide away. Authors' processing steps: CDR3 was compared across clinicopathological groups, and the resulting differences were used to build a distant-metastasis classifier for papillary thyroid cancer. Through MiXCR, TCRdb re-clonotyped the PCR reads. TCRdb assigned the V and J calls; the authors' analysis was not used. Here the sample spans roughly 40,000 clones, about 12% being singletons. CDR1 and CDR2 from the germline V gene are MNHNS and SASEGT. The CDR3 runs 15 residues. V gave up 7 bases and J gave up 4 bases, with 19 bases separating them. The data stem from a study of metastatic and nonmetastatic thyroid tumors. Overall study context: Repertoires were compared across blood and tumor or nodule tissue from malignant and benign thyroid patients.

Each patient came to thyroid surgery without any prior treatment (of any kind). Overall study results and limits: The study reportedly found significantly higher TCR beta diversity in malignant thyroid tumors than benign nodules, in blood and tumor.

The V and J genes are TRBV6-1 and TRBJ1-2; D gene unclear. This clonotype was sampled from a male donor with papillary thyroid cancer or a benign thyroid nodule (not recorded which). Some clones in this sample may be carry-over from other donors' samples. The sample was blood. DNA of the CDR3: TGTGCCAGCACCGAAGTCCCGGAGGGAGGCTATGGCTACACCTTC. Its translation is CASTEVPEGGYGYTF.